Listed below are T cell receptor beta chains from one sample, sequenced in a study of vaccination and CD4 T cells after COVID-19. TCRdb reprocessed the PCR reads with MiXCR, giving one entry per CDR3 protein. The sample lists some 15,000 distinct CDR3 sequences, roughly 30% seen once, with 9.5% to 13% in the top ten. The antigens these receptors bind are not known. The sample consisted of CD4+ T cells from blood, cultured in vitro, taken after SARS-CoV-2 vaccination. The receptor source for this set is a human donor who had recovered from COVID-19. The CDR3 runs from the conserved cysteine through the conserved F or W. Fields, in order: V gene, D gene, clone size, J gene, CDR3 protein, CDR3 DNA. The D gene is left open where the match is weak. Clone sizes are given selectively: once, few, many, or a class where the clone is expanded.

V: TRBV20-1; D: TRBD2; size: NA; J: TRBJ2-1; CDR3: CSAPPPLAGFGNEQFF; DNA: TGCAGTGCGCCACCTCCCCTAGCGGGGTTCGGCAATGAGCAGTTCTTC
V: TRBV20-1; D: TRBD1; size: NA; J: TRBJ2-6; CDR3: CSAKGTGIGEPRGANVLTF; DNA: TGCAGTGCTAAGGGGACAGGGATAGGTGAACCTCGCGGGGCCAACGTCCTGACTTTC
V: TRBV4-1; D: TRBD2; size: NA; J: TRBJ2-1; CDR3: CASRQRVDSGTYNEQFF; DNA: TGCGCCAGCAGACAGCGTGTTGACAGCGGGACCTACAATGAGCAGTTCTTC
V: TRBV12-3/TRBV12-4; D: NA; size: few; J: TRBJ2-5; CDR3: CASSLGGDRVTQYF; DNA: TGTGCCAGCAGTTTAGGGGGGGACCGGGTGACCCAGTACTTC
V: TRBV7-2; D: NA; size: NA; J: TRBJ2-7; CDR3: CASSPGQRQYF; DNA: TGTGCCAGCAGCCCCGGACAGAGGCAGTACTTC
V: TRBV20-1; D: NA; size: NA; J: TRBJ2-7; CDR3: CGAITGTMVGEQYF; DNA: TGCGGTGCTATAACCGGGACCATGGTCGGCGAGCAGTACTTC
V: TRBV28; D: NA; size: few; J: TRBJ1-2; CDR3: CASSSGDIYGYTF; DNA: TGTGCCAGCAGTTCAGGAGACATCTATGGCTACACCTTC
V: TRBV29-1; D: NA; size: NA; J: TRBJ2-2; CDR3: CSVEKRSTGELFF; DNA: TGCAGCGTTGAAAAGCGATCAACCGGGGAGCTGTTTTTT
V: TRBV18; D: TRBD1; size: NA; J: TRBJ1-5; CDR3: CASSPRGQGGSNQPQHF; DNA: TGTGCCAGCTCACCACGGGGACAGGGAGGGAGCAATCAGCCCCAGCATTTT
V: TRBV19; D: TRBD2; size: few; J: TRBJ2-3; CDR3: CASSLAGVTDTQYF; DNA: TGTGCCAGTAGCCTAGCGGGGGTCACAGATACGCAGTATTTT
V: TRBV20-1; D: TRBD2; size: NA; J: TRBJ2-7; CDR3: CSAASRGTSGRGGLYEQYF; DNA: TGCAGTGCTGCGAGTCGGGGGACTAGCGGGAGAGGGGGCCTCTACGAGCAGTACTTC
V: TRBV2; D: NA; size: NA; J: TRBJ2-2; CDR3: CASSEAPIIDGELFF; DNA: TGTGCCAGCAGTGAAGCGCCCATCATCGACGGGGAGCTGTTTTTT
V: TRBV4-2; D: NA; size: NA; J: TRBJ2-7; CDR3: CASSRDLLYEQYF; DNA: TGTGCCAGCAGCCGGGACCTACTCTACGAGCAGTACTTC
V: TRBV20-1; D: TRBD1; size: NA; J: TRBJ2-3; CDR3: CSAEYGTVTDTQYF; DNA: TGCAGTGCCGAATACGGGACAGTCACAGATACGCAGTATTTT
V: TRBV20-1; D: NA; size: few; J: TRBJ2-6; CDR3: CSASGPTYGGGANVLTF; DNA: TGCAGTGCTAGTGGCCCCACGTATGGGGGTGGGGCCAACGTCCTGACTTTC
V: TRBV7-2; D: TRBD1; size: NA; J: TRBJ1-4; CDR3: CASSPTGVGEKLFF; DNA: TGTGCCAGCAGCCCGACAGGGGTCGGTGAAAAACTGTTTTTT
V: TRBV27; D: NA; size: NA; J: TRBJ2-1; CDR3: CASSSGRYNEQFF; DNA: TGTGCCAGCAGTTCCGGACGCTACAATGAGCAGTTCTTC
V: TRBV20-1; D: NA; size: NA; J: TRBJ1-2; CDR3: CSARGGAGIANYGYTF; DNA: TGCAGTGCTAGAGGTGGAGCGGGGATTGCTAACTATGGCTACACCTTC
V: TRBV11-2; D: NA; size: NA; J: TRBJ2-7; CDR3: CASSSGVYEQYF; DNA: TGTGCCAGCAGCTCGGGTGTCTACGAGCAGTACTTC
V: TRBV25-1; D: TRBD1; size: NA; J: TRBJ1-1; CDR3: CASTLSGQRSNTEAFF; DNA: TGTGCCAGCACGTTGTCGGGACAGCGTTCGAACACTGAAGCTTTCTTT
V: TRBV19; D: NA; size: few; J: TRBJ1-1; CDR3: CASKAPGPLEAFF; DNA: TGTGCCAGCAAAGCTCCGGGTCCCCTTGAAGCTTTCTTT
V: TRBV7-2; D: NA; size: once; J: TRBJ1-5; CDR3: CANSPNSVNQPQHF; DNA: TGTGCCAACAGCCCCAATAGCGTTAATCAGCCCCAGCATTTT
V: TRBV7-3; D: TRBD1; size: few; J: TRBJ1-1; CDR3: CAPSTSMGQGARTEAFF; DNA: TGTGCCCCCAGTACTTCAATGGGTCAGGGGGCCCGAACTGAAGCTTTCTTT
V: TRBV7-9; D: NA; size: NA; J: TRBJ1-1; CDR3: CASSLEGPTAFF; DNA: TGTGCCAGCAGCCTGGAGGGACCGACGGCTTTCTTT
V: TRBV5-1; D: NA; size: NA; J: TRBJ2-1; CDR3: CASSLAGDHRYNEQFF; DNA: TGCGCCAGCAGCTTGGCCGGTGACCACAGGTACAATGAGCAGTTCTTC
V: TRBV11-2; D: TRBD2; size: once; J: TRBJ2-1; CDR3: CASSLVTGAGNEQFF; DNA: TGTGCCAGCAGCTTAGTAACGGGAGCGGGAAATGAGCAGTTCTTC
V: TRBV20-1; D: NA; size: medium-sized; J: TRBJ2-3; CDR3: CSGTAEGTDTQYF; DNA: TGCAGTGGAACTGCGGAGGGCACAGATACGCAGTATTTT
V: TRBV5-1; D: TRBD2; size: NA; J: TRBJ2-1; CDR3: CASSRTVSAGGRNEQFF; DNA: TGCGCCAGCAGCCGGACGGTTTCAGCGGGAGGAAGGAATGAGCAGTTCTTC
V: TRBV28; D: TRBD1; size: NA; J: TRBJ1-6; CDR3: CASSSRTGGNSPLHF; DNA: TGTGCCAGCAGTTCCCGGACAGGGGGGAATTCACCCCTCCACTTT
V: TRBV19; D: TRBD1; size: NA; J: TRBJ1-5; CDR3: CASSIREGQINQPQHF; DNA: TGTGCCAGTAGTATAAGAGAGGGACAGATTAATCAGCCCCAGCATTTT
V: TRBV20-1; D: NA; size: few; J: TRBJ2-5; CDR3: CSARPVDREETQYF; DNA: TGCAGTGCTAGACCGGTGGACCGGGAAGAGACCCAGTACTTC
V: TRBV20-1; D: NA; size: NA; J: TRBJ1-5; CDR3: CSARVGVGQPQHF; DNA: TGCAGTGCGAGGGTCGGGGTGGGACAGCCCCAGCATTTT
V: TRBV28; D: NA; size: few; J: TRBJ1-5; CDR3: CASSFPSSKNQPQHF; DNA: TGTGCCAGCAGTTTCCCCTCCTCCAAGAATCAGCCCCAGCATTTT
V: TRBV7-9; D: NA; size: few; J: TRBJ1-1; CDR3: CASSPQNTEAFF; DNA: TGTGCCAGCAGCCCCCAGAACACTGAAGCTTTCTTT
V: TRBV20-1; D: NA; size: few; J: TRBJ1-3; CDR3: CSARAGMVSGNTIYF; DNA: TGCAGTGCTAGAGCAGGAATGGTATCTGGAAACACCATATATTTT
V: TRBV11-2; D: NA; size: NA; J: TRBJ2-5; CDR3: CASSPFGFKETQYF; DNA: TGTGCCAGCAGCCCGTTCGGGTTTAAAGAGACCCAGTACTTC
V: TRBV12-3/TRBV12-4; D: TRBD1; size: NA; J: TRBJ1-2; CDR3: CASSLDRGKYGYTF; DNA: TGTGCCAGCAGTTTAGACAGGGGCAAATATGGCTACACCTTC
V: TRBV7-6; D: NA; size: once; J: TRBJ2-1; CDR3: CASSLGRQGVNNEQFF; DNA: TGTGCCAGCAGCTTAGGTCGCCAGGGTGTGAACAATGAGCAGTTCTTC
V: TRBV25-1; D: TRBD1; size: few; J: TRBJ1-2; CDR3: CASSAPGTGGYTF; DNA: TGTGCCAGCAGTGCCCCCGGGACAGGTGGCTACACCTTC
V: TRBV28; D: TRBD1; size: NA; J: TRBJ2-2; CDR3: CASSLRDSTGELFF; DNA: TGTGCCAGCAGTCTAAGGGACAGCACCGGGGAGCTGTTTTTT
V: TRBV7-2; D: TRBD2; size: few; J: TRBJ2-7; CDR3: CASSLSGTSVYF; DNA: TGTGCCAGCAGCTTAAGTGGGACTAGTGTGTACTTC
V: TRBV6-2/TRBV6-3; D: NA; size: few; J: TRBJ1-1; CDR3: CASTSYRPPGWTEAFF; DNA: TGTGCCAGCACCTCCTATCGACCCCCAGGATGGACTGAAGCTTTCTTT
V: TRBV18; D: TRBD2; size: few; J: TRBJ2-3; CDR3: CASSPSGRGTDTQYF; DNA: TGTGCCAGCTCACCTAGCGGGAGAGGCACAGATACGCAGTATTTT
V: TRBV25-1; D: NA; size: NA; J: TRBJ1-6; CDR3: CASNMGKINSPLHF; DNA: TGTGCCAGCAATATGGGAAAGATAAATTCACCCCTCCACTTT
V: TRBV19; D: NA; size: NA; J: TRBJ2-3; CDR3: CASAGAVGTDTQYF; DNA: TGTGCCAGTGCGGGGGCGGTTGGCACAGATACGCAGTATTTT
V: TRBV5-1; D: NA; size: NA; J: TRBJ2-5; CDR3: CASSLGPSATNLKETQYF; DNA: TGCGCCAGCAGCTTGGGCCCTAGCGCGACGAACCTCAAAGAGACCCAGTACTTC
V: TRBV6-2/TRBV6-3; D: NA; size: few; J: TRBJ1-1; CDR3: CASTAEWAEAFF; DNA: TGTGCCAGCACGGCCGAATGGGCTGAAGCTTTCTTT
V: TRBV6-1; D: TRBD1; size: NA; J: TRBJ2-7; CDR3: CASSSLGTGGREQYF; DNA: TGTGCCAGCAGCTCCCTTGGGACAGGGGGCCGGGAGCAGTACTTC
V: TRBV10-1; D: TRBD2; size: NA; J: TRBJ2-3; CDR3: CASSVYGRGVDTQYF; DNA: TGCGCCAGCAGTGTATACGGGAGGGGGGTAGATACGCAGTATTTT
V: TRBV6-2/TRBV6-3; D: NA; size: NA; J: TRBJ2-7; CDR3: CASSAGLHPPYEQYF; DNA: TGTGCCAGCAGCGCCGGACTCCATCCACCCTACGAGCAGTACTTC
V: TRBV12-3/TRBV12-4; D: TRBD2; size: NA; J: TRBJ2-1; CDR3: CASYLAGGYNEQFF; DNA: TGTGCCAGCTATCTAGCGGGAGGTTACAATGAGCAGTTCTTC
V: TRBV19; D: TRBD2; size: NA; J: TRBJ2-2; CDR3: CASRGGDGNTGELFF; DNA: TGTGCCAGTAGGGGGGGGGACGGGAACACCGGGGAGCTGTTTTTT
V: TRBV7-3; D: TRBD2; size: few; J: TRBJ2-7; CDR3: CASSLETSGTRYF; DNA: TGTGCCAGCAGCTTAGAGACTAGCGGTACCAGGTACTTC
V: TRBV12-3/TRBV12-4; D: NA; size: NA; J: TRBJ1-5; CDR3: CASSFVGAGGSGQPQHF; DNA: TGTGCCAGCAGTTTTGTGGGGGCGGGGGGCTCAGGTCAGCCCCAGCATTTT
V: TRBV6-5; D: NA; size: NA; J: TRBJ1-5; CDR3: CASSSLAGATSQPQHF; DNA: TGTGCCAGCAGTTCGTTGGCAGGGGCGACCAGTCAGCCCCAGCATTTT
V: TRBV7-2; D: NA; size: hyperexpanded; J: TRBJ1-1; CDR3: CASSLQTGLRAEAFF; DNA: TGTGCCAGCAGCCTCCAGACAGGATTGAGAGCTGAAGCTTTCTTT
V: TRBV6-2/TRBV6-3; D: TRBD1; size: few; J: TRBJ2-1; CDR3: CASSSHRGRDEQFF; DNA: TGTGCCAGCAGTTCCCACAGGGGCAGGGATGAGCAGTTCTTC